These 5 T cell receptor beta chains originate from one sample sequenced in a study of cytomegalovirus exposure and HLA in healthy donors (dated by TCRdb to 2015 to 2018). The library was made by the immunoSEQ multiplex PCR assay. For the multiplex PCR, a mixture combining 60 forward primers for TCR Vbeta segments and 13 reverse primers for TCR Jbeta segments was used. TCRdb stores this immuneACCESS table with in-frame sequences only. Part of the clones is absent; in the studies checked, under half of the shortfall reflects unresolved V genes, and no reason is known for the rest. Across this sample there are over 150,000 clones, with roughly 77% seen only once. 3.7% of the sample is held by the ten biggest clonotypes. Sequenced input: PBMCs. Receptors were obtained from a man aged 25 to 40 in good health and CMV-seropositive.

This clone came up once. The CDR3, as DNA: TGTGCCAGCAGCTGGGGGGGAAAAAACACTGAAGCTTTCTTT. Protein sequence: CASSWGGKNTEAFF. The genes are TRBV11-2 and TRBJ1-1; a weak D match, TRBD1 (5 bases). Germline CDR1 is SGHAT and CDR2 is FQNNGV. The germline V and J ends were trimmed by 4 bases and 2 bases, with 11 bases remaining between them. This CDR3 comprises 14 residues.

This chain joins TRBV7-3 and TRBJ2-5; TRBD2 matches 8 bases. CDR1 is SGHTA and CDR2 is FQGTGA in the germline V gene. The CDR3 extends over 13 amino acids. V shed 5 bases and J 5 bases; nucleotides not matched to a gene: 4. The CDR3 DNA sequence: TGTGCCAGCAGCACGGGGGGGGAGGAGACCCAGTACTTC. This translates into CASSTGGEETQYF.

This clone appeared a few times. This CDR3 is CASSQDNTGAANTEAFF. As DNA, the CDR3 is TGCGCCAGCAGCCAAGATAACACAGGGGCTGCGAACACTGAAGCTTTCTTT. The V call is TRBV4-3, the J call TRBJ1-1; 7 bases align to TRBD1. The V gene's germline CDR1 is LGHNA and CDR2 YSLEER. The CDR3 has 17 residues. J was trimmed by 1 base and V by 0 bases; bases with no gene match: 8.

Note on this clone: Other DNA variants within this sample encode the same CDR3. CDR3 sequence (DNA): TGTGCCAGCTCACCACAGGGGAATAGCAATCAGCCCCAGCATTTT. This encodes CASSPQGNSNQPQHF. This chain joins TRBV18 and TRBJ1-5; D is possibly TRBD1 (5 bases). V was trimmed by 1 base and J by 0 bases, leaving 7 bases between them. Per the germline V gene, CDR1 is KGHSH and CDR2 is LQKENI. CDR3 length: 15 amino acids.

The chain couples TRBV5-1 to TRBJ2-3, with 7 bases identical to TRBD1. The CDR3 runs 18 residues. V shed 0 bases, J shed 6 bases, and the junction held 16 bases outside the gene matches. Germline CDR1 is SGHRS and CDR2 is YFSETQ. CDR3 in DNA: TGCGCCAGCAGCTTGGGGCCCATGGACAGGAACGACCCGGATACGCAGTATTTT. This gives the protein CASSLGPMDRNDPDTQYF.